Each of the 6 T cell receptor beta chains below was sequenced from the same sample in a study of blood T cell repertoires in COVID-19. The data were produced by immunoSEQ multiplex PCR, yet TCRdb's version contains in-frame clones alone and is incomplete. The table lists hundreds of thousands of clones, 80% to 90% of them singletons. The sample taken for sequencing was peripheral blood. All receptors derive from a woman in her seventies with COVID-19, enrolled during active disease.

This clone occurred a few times. J is TRBJ2-3 and V is TRBV12-5; TRBD2 aligns across 7 bases. Trimming removed 0 bases from V and 4 bases from J; junction bases left unmatched: 13. Germline V gives CDR1 LGHNT, CDR2 FRNRAP. CDR3 length: 18 residues. The CDR3 DNA reads as TGTGCTAGTGGTTTGGTAGTGGACGGACTAGTGTTGGCAGATACGCAGTATTTT. Translating gives CASGLVVDGLVLADTQYF.

This rearrangement joins TRBV6-5 to TRBJ2-5, with TRBD2 identical over 9 bases. The CDR3 covers 15 residues. V shed 10 bases and J 4 bases; nucleotides not matched to a gene: 13. Germline CDR1 reads MNHEY; CDR2 reads SVGAGI. The CDR3 loop is CATGGGGGAGETQYF. The CDR3 coding sequence is TGTGCCACCGGGGGTGGCGGGGGGGCCGGAGAGACCCAGTACTTC.

The chain is built from TRBV7-9 and TRBJ1-2; D possibly corresponds to TRBD1 (6 bases). Trimming pared 3 bases from V and 8 bases from J, leaving 19 bases between. From germline, CDR1 is SEHNR and CDR2 FQNEAQ (reference sequence). This CDR3 has 15 amino acids. For the CDR3, the DNA is TGTGCCAGCAGCTTCGCCTCCCAACAGGGTCGCGGCTACACCTTC. This codes for CASSFASQQGRGYTF.

V usage is TRBV6-5 and J usage is TRBJ1-2; D remains unclear. This CDR3 spans 15 amino acids. The V gene's germline CDR1 is MNHEY and CDR2 SVGAGI. V was shortened by 8 bases and J by 2 bases, with 18 bases between the two germline ends. The CDR3, as DNA: TGTGCCAGCGGTCCTAGCAACAGAGGAAACTATGGCTACACCTTC. Translation: CASGPSNRGNYGYTF.

This rearrangement joins TRBV24-1 to TRBJ1-2; D is undetermined. The CDR3 contains 12 residues. V was clipped by 3 bases and J by 4 bases, with 5 bases between them. The germline V gene has CDR1 KGHDR and CDR2 SFDVKD. CDR3 in DNA: TGTGCCACCAGTGATGTCTTCTATGGCTACACCTTC. Translating gives CATSDVFYGYTF.

This chain joins TRBV7-9 and TRBJ1-1; a weak D match, TRBD1 (6 bases). From germline, CDR1 is SEHNR and CDR2 FQNEAQ (reference sequence). V lost 5 bases and J lost 3, with 16 bases in between. This CDR3 is 15 amino acids long. CDR3 bases: TGTGCCAGCAGCCCCCAACGACCAGGGGACACTGAAGCTTTCTTT. The encoded protein is CASSPQRPGDTEAFF.